The next 16 T cell receptor beta chains were all read from a single sample in a study of T cells in Graves' hyperthyroidism and ophthalmopathy. Researchers took RNA transcripts and amplified the TCR beta CDR3 regions from them. First-round RT-PCR of the TCR CDR3 relied on the HTBI primer set. TCRdb re-derived calls from the multiplex PCR reads in MiXCR, one entry per CDR3 protein. The sample lists around 800,000 distinct CDR3 sequences, around 39% occurring once. Sequenced sample: blood. All receptors come from a man aged 18-30 years with Graves' hyperthyroidism.

There are a few counts of this clonotype. V gene TRBV7-6 combines with J gene TRBJ2-7; TRBD1 aligns across 7 bases. This CDR3 is 15 amino acids long. Losses at the gene ends were 2 bases for V and 2 bases for J; bases not matched to a gene: 6. The germline CDR1 and CDR2 sequences are SGHVS and FNYEAQ. CDR3 residues: CASSLTGDWTYEQYF. The CDR3 DNA follows: TGTGCCAGCAGCTTAACAGGGGATTGGACCTACGAGCAGTACTTC. The entire variable domain, with the rest obtained from reference TRBV7-6 and TRBJ2-7, is as follows: GAGVSQSPRYKVTKRGQDVALRCDPISGHVSLYWYRQALGQGPEFLTYFNYEAQQDKSGLPNDRFSAERPEGSISTLTIQRTEQRDSAMYRCASSLTGDWTYEQYFGPGTRLTVT.

This clonotype was recorded many times. V is TRBV12-3 or TRBV12-4 and J is TRBJ1-2, with D maybe TRBD1 (6 bases). Trimming removed 6 bases at V and 5 bases at J, with 10 bases between. The CDR3 has 12 amino acids. Written as DNA, the CDR3 is TGTGCCAGCAGACAGGGATCGTATGGCTACACCTTC. Translating gives CASRQGSYGYTF.

This clonotype has a handful of counts. The chain carries TRBV5-1 and TRBJ1-6, with D hard to call. Germline lookup yields CDR1 SGHRS and CDR2 YFSETQ. The CDR3 loop spans 14 amino acids. The V end was cut by 0 bases, the J end by 9 bases, with 10 bases between. This CDR3 reads CASSLDGSGSPLHF. The CDR3 DNA reads as TGCGCCAGCAGCTTGGATGGGTCGGGTTCACCCCTCCACTTT.

This clonotype was counted only a few times. The V gene is TRBV2, the J gene TRBJ2-5; 9 positions agree with TRBD2. The CDR3 totals 14 residues. Germline CDR1 SNHLY, CDR2 FYNNEI. V shed 8 bases and J 5 bases; nucleotides not matched to a gene: 9. In DNA, the CDR3 is TGTGCCAGCTTCGCGGGGGGGGCCGGTGAGACCCAGTACTTC. Translating it yields CASFAGGAGETQYF.

The DNA for the CDR3 is TGTGCCAGCAGCCAAGAACCGGGAAGCTATGGCTACACCTTC. Translating gives CASSQEPGSYGYTF. The V and J genes are TRBV14 and TRBJ1-2; the D is unclear. V lost 0 bases to trimming and J lost 4 bases, with 9 bases between them. This CDR3 has 14 residues. Germline CDR1 and CDR2: SGHDN and FVKESK.

This clonotype was detected only a few times. The chain joins TRBV12-3 or TRBV12-4 to TRBJ2-3, with TRBD2 as a possible D gene (6 bases). V was clipped by 6 bases and J by 3 bases, with 10 bases between them. This CDR3 region has 13 residues. The CDR3 DNA reads as TGTGCCAGCAGCCCGAGCGGGACAGATACGCAGTATTTT. Translating gives CASSPSGTDTQYF.

The chain couples TRBV7-9 to TRBJ2-2; the D gene could be TRBD1 or TRBD2 (5 bases each). CDR1 is SEHNR, CDR2 FQNEAQ, per germline (reference sequence). Trimming shortened V by 8 bases and J by 0 bases, and 16 bases separated the two germline ends. This CDR3 is 16 amino acids long. The CDR3 sequence: CASSGPPFSNTGELFF. Written as DNA, the CDR3 is TGTGCCAGCTCGGGACCGCCGTTCTCGAACACCGGGGAGCTGTTTTTT. Full variable domain (remainder filled in from reference TRBV7-9 and TRBJ2-2): DTGVSQNPRHKITKRGQNVTFRCDPISEHNRLYWYRQTLGQGPEFLTYFQNEAQLEKSRLLSDRFSAERPKGSFSTLEIQRTEQGDSAMYLCASSGPPFSNTGELFFGEGSRLTVL.

This clonotype has a count of ten or more. The genes are TRBV12-3 or TRBV12-4 and TRBJ2-7; D is undetermined. The CDR3 totals 11 residues. Between the trimmed V and J ends, which lost 5 bases and 6 bases, there was a span of 8 bases. The CDR3: CASSKGSEQYF. Written as DNA, the CDR3 is TGTGCCAGCAGTAAGGGCTCCGAGCAGTACTTC.

The chain uses TRBV7-9 and TRBJ1-2; no firm D call. The V gene's germline CDR1 is SEHNR and CDR2 FQNEAQ (reference sequence). Trimming removed 3 bases at V and 12 bases at J, with 23 bases between. The CDR3 runs to 15 residues. Here the CDR3 DNA reads TGTGCCAGCAGCTTCGGGGAGTTTAGAGGATACGGCAACACCTTC. Translated: CASSFGEFRGYGNTF.

This chain connects TRBV25-1 to TRBJ2-2, with a weak D call TRBD1 (6 bases). The ends were cut back, 5 bases at V and 7 bases at J, with 14 bases in the middle. CDR1 and CDR2 (germline): MGHDK, SYGVNS. The CDR3 extends over 14 amino acids. The CDR3 DNA reads as TGTGCCAGCAGTTCTGTGGGGGCGGACGGGGAGCTGTTTTTT. Protein product: CASSSVGADGELFF.

This clonotype has a count of ten or more. V is TRBV19 and J is TRBJ1-6; 7 nucleotides line up with TRBD1. The germline gives CDR1 LNHDA, CDR2 SQIVND (reference sequence). The CDR3 spans 13 residues. Trimming removed 5 bases from V and 10 bases from J; junction bases left unmatched: 5. CDR3 sequence (DNA): TGTGCCAGTAGTGACAGGGAGGCGTCACCCCTCCACTTT. It translates to CASSDREASPLHF.

The V call is TRBV5-1, the J call TRBJ2-7; D gene ambiguous. This CDR3 comprises 14 residues. Germline V gives CDR1 SGHRS, CDR2 YFSETQ. Trimming stripped 0 bases from V and 1 base from J, with 8 bases between. CDR3 in amino acids: CASSLEVGSYEQYF. The CDR3 nucleotides read TGCGCCAGCAGCTTGGAGGTAGGATCCTACGAGCAGTACTTC.

This clonotype was seen repeatedly, ten times or more. V is TRBV5-8 and J is TRBJ2-5, with D possibly being TRBD2 (6 bases). V lost 4 bases and J 5 bases, leaving 18 bases between the germline ends. Per the germline V gene, CDR1 is SGHTS and CDR2 is YDEGEE. This CDR3 spans 15 amino acids. In nucleotides, the CDR3 is TGTGCCAGCAGCGGTTCACTAGCCGCCGGGGAGACCCAGTACTTC. Protein sequence: CASSGSLAAGETQYF. The full variable domain, with the rest looked up from reference TRBV5-8 and TRBJ2-5, is EAGVTQSPTHLIKTRGQQATLRCSPISGHTSVYWYQQALGLGLQFLLWYDEGEERNRGNFPPRFSGRQFPNYSSELNVNALELEDSALYLCASSGSLAAGETQYFGPGTRLLVL.

Worth noting for this clonotype: Compared with germline, one end of the junction differs, possibly owing to a read error. J is TRBJ2-5 and V is TRBV5-1; D is unresolved. This CDR3 contains 13 residues. The germline CDR1 and CDR2 sequences are SGHRS and YFSETQ. The CDR3 nucleotides are TGCGCCAGCAACTTGGACCCGAAGGAGACCCAGTACTTC. Protein sequence: CASNLDPKETQYF.

The sample holds a few counts of this clonotype. The chain joins TRBV5-6 to TRBJ2-2; TRBD1 might be the D (5 bases). Trimming removed 6 bases at V and 6 bases at J, with 15 bases between. Germline CDR1 is SGHDT and CDR2 is YYEEEE. The CDR3 sequence is 14 residues long. The CDR3 sequence: CASNQGSVPGELFF. CDR3 nucleotide sequence: TGTGCCAGCAACCAGGGTTCGGTCCCCGGGGAGCTGTTTTTT.

As for this clonotype: A read error may produce the germline difference seen at one junction end. This chain's CDR3 is CAISLVTSGTYEQYF. The CDR3, as DNA: TGTGCCATCAGCTTAGTGACTAGCGGTACTTACGAGCAGTACTTC. The chain is built from TRBV7-2 and TRBJ2-7; TRBD2 matches at 9 bases. From germline, CDR1 is SGHTA and CDR2 FQGNSA. The CDR3 consists of 15 residues.